These 19 T cell receptor beta chains were sequenced from one sample in a study of OX40 agonist ivuxolimab in advanced cancers. Preparation of the library involved the immunoSEQ multiplex PCR assay. In TCRdb, the immuneACCESS table is reduced to in-frame sequences with V and J assigned. These tables do not hold every clone; where another copy was compared, an unresolved V gene accounts for under half, and the others remain unexplained. This sample comprises fewer than 200,000 clones, 94% of them detected only once. About 0.3% of the sample belongs to the ten largest clones. Source: CD4+ or CD8+ T cells sorted from blood, taken in a trial of the OX40 agonist ivuxolimab. The receptor source for this set is an adult with an advanced solid tumor such as melanoma, head and neck, liver or kidney cancer.

V usage is TRBV5-1 and J usage is TRBJ2-1; D is tentatively TRBD1 or TRBD2 (5 bases each). This CDR3 comprises 16 residues. The V end lost 0 bases, the J end lost 4 bases, and 14 bases lay between the germline ends. Germline V CDR1 and CDR2: SGHRS, YFSETQ. The CDR3 protein is CASSLAGEGAYNEQFF. CDR3 nucleotide sequence: TGCGCCAGCAGCTTGGCCGGGGAAGGGGCTTACAATGAGCAGTTCTTC.

The chain recombines TRBV10-3 with TRBJ1-3, with D tentatively TRBD1 (5 bases). The CDR3 sequence is 12 residues long. Germline CDR1 ENHRY, CDR2 SYGVKD. Deletions cut 6 bases from V and 10 bases from J, with 13 bases between. This CDR3 reads CAIRGTAETIYF. The CDR3 nucleotides read TGTGCCATCAGGGGGACGGCTGAAACCATATATTTT.

The chain links TRBV19 to TRBJ2-5; a weak D match, TRBD2 (6 bases). The assigned J gene may be wrong: the sequence end matches TRBJ2-7 better. The CDR3 has 15 residues. Germline V gene sequence: CDR1 LNHDA, CDR2 SQIVND (reference sequence). The CDR3 here is CASSTGTPPTYEQYF. The CDR3 DNA sequence: TGTGCCAGTAGTACGGGGACTCCACCAACCTACGAGCAGTACTTC.

About this clone: This sample includes further DNA sequences coding for the same CDR3. The chain employs TRBV7-2 and TRBJ1-1; D not certain. Germline loops: CDR1 SGHTA, CDR2 FQGNSA. Trimming took 5 bases from V and 5 from J, leaving 9 bases between them. This CDR3 spans 12 amino acids. CDR3 sequence: CASSRGWTEAFF. CDR3 bases: TGTGCCAGCAGCCGTGGTTGGACTGAAGCTTTCTTT.

The rearrangement uses TRBV18 and TRBJ2-5, with 9 bases lining up with TRBD1. V lost 5 bases and J lost 2; bases outside the gene matches: 6. The CDR3 extends over 15 amino acids. The V gene's germline CDR1 is KGHSH and CDR2 LQKENI. Here the CDR3 DNA reads TGTGCCAGCTCAGACAGGGGGGGACAGCAAGAGACCCAGTACTTC. Protein: CASSDRGGQQETQYF.

This chain uses TRBV19 with TRBJ2-1, with D unclear. Looked up from germline, CDR1 is LNHDA and CDR2 is SQIVND (reference sequence). This CDR3 is 15 amino acids long. V was shortened by 5 bases and J by 6 bases, with 17 bases between the two germline ends. This chain's CDR3 is CASSSLTGASNEQFF. CDR3 nucleotide sequence: TGTGCCAGTAGTTCCTTGACGGGTGCGAGCAATGAGCAGTTCTTC.

The chain couples TRBV18 to TRBJ1-4, with unresolved D. Germline CDR1 is KGHSH and CDR2 is LQKENI. Trimming pared 8 bases from V and 8 bases from J, leaving 24 bases between. The CDR3 covers 16 residues. This CDR3 is CASTLYVPERHEKLFF. CDR3 sequence (DNA): TGTGCCAGCACCCTCTATGTCCCAGAGAGGCACGAAAAACTGTTTTTT. Drawing the rest from reference TRBV18 and TRBJ1-4, the complete variable domain is NAGVMQNPRHLVRRRGQEARLRCSPMKGHSHVYWYRQLPEEGLKFMVYLQKENIIDESGMPKERFSAEFPKEGPSILRIQQVVRGDSAAYFCASTLYVPERHEKLFFGSGTQLSVL.

CDR3 region: CASSPVSNQPQHF. CDR3 DNA: TGTGCCAGCAGCCCGGTAAGCAATCAGCCCCAGCATTTT. The chain employs TRBV6-6 and TRBJ1-5; no reliable D call. The CDR3 loop spans 13 amino acids. Trimming removed 6 bases at V and 1 base at J, with 7 bases between. The V gene's germline CDR1 is MNHNY and CDR2 SVGAGI (reference sequence).

The table lists this clone with a count of one. At one end the junction does not follow the germline gene, possibly because of a read error. In the same sample, other DNA sequences code for this CDR3. The chain links TRBV13 to TRBJ2-7, with 9 positions matching TRBD1. Germline V gives CDR1 PRHDT, CDR2 FYEKMQ (reference sequence). This CDR3 is 14 amino acids long. The CDR3 protein is CASSHWTGAYEQYF. The CDR3 nucleotides read TGTGCCAGCAGCCACTGGACAGGGGCGTACGAGCAGTACTTT.

This CDR3 is CASSQERSPLHF. CDR3 coding DNA: TGCGCCAGCAGCCAAGAGCGATCACCCCTCCACTTT. The chain recombines TRBV4-1 with TRBJ1-6; D is undetermined. The CDR3 extends over 12 amino acids. Germline V gene lookup returns CDR1 MGHRA and CDR2 YSYEKL. V lost 0 bases to trimming and J lost 10 bases, with 4 bases between them.

The chain recombines TRBV19 with TRBJ2-3; 9 bases line up with TRBD2. V was clipped by 3 bases and J by 7 bases; unmatched bases: 8. Germline V gene data show CDR1 as LNHDA and CDR2 as SQIVND (reference sequence). The CDR3 has 15 amino acids. This CDR3 reads CASSMGAGGANTQYF. DNA for the CDR3: TGTGCCAGTAGTATGGGTGCGGGAGGGGCAAATACGCAGTATTTT.

The chain is built from TRBV29-1 and TRBJ2-1, with unresolved D. With 5 bases removed from V and 6 bases from J, the gap between germline ends came to 14 bases. CDR1 and CDR2 from the germline V gene are SQVTM and ANQGSEA. The CDR3 loop spans 13 amino acids. The CDR3 bases are TGCAGCGTTTCACCATCGCAGCGCAATGAGCAGTTCTTC. It encodes CSVSPSQRNEQFF.

The J gene is TRBJ1-1, the V gene TRBV27; D is undetermined. V was trimmed by 1 base and J by 1 base, leaving 19 bases between them. This CDR3 is built from 18 residues. Germline CDR1 MNHEY, CDR2 SMNVEV (reference sequence). In DNA, the CDR3 is TGTGCCAGCAGTTTATTCTCCCAGTCTGTTTTCAGGAACACTGAAGCTTTCTTT. Translated: CASSLFSQSVFRNTEAFF.

The chain employs TRBV10-3 and TRBJ1-2; weak D call: TRBD1 (6 bases). CDR1 ENHRY and CDR2 SYGVKD come from the germline V gene. V lost 8 bases and J 7 bases, leaving 14 bases between the germline ends. This CDR3 is built from 12 residues. The CDR3 spells CAISTGLGGYTF. The CDR3 DNA reads TGTGCCATCTCCACAGGGCTGGGTGGCTACACCTTC.

This sequence joins TRBV7-2 and TRBJ1-2; no firm D call. The CDR3 has 16 residues. CDR1 is SGHTA and CDR2 is FQGNSA in the germline V gene. With 1 base removed from V and 1 base from J, the gap between germline ends came to 13 bases. The DNA for the CDR3 is TGTGCCAGCAGCTTAGTAGGCGGGCAGATTAACTATGGCTACACCTTC. It codes for CASSLVGGQINYGYTF.

J is TRBJ2-7 and V is TRBV9, with 10 bases that match TRBD1. The V and J ends lost 4 bases and 3 bases, in that order; junction bases with no gene match: 4. Germline V gene sequence: CDR1 SGDLS, CDR2 YYNGEE. CDR3 size: 14 residues. The CDR3 region is CASSPWDRGYEQYF. CDR3 nucleotides: TGTGCCAGCAGCCCTTGGGACAGGGGCTACGAGCAGTACTTC.

This clone was found once. The rearrangement joins TRBV12-5 to TRBJ2-7; TRBD1 aligns across 9 bases. The CDR3 consists of 15 residues. Germline loops: CDR1 LGHNT, CDR2 FRNRAP. The J segment lost 3 bases and the V segment lost 3 bases, leaving 6 bases of the junction unmatched. The CDR3 reads CASGFVTGGNYEQYF. The CDR3 nucleotides are TGTGCTAGTGGTTTCGTGACAGGGGGGAACTACGAGCAGTACTTC.

The genes are TRBV5-1 and TRBJ2-2; 8 bases are shared with TRBD2. V was pared by 3 bases and J by 5 bases, with 6 bases of the junction left unmatched. The CDR3 is made up of 15 amino acids. Germline V gene sequence: CDR1 SGHRS, CDR2 YFSETQ. The DNA of the CDR3 is TGCGCCAGCAGCTCCGGGACTAGTGATACCGGGGAGCTGTTTTTT. Residues: CASSSGTSDTGELFF.

The chain has TRBV7-2 and TRBJ1-1; weak D call: TRBD1 (6 bases). CDR3 length: 16 amino acids. The germline CDR1 and CDR2 sequences are SGHTA and FQGNSA. V lost 4 bases to trimming and J lost 0 bases, with 15 bases between them. The CDR3 coding sequence is TGTGCCAGCAGCTACGTGGGGGGCTACATGAACACTGAAGCTTTCTTT. Amino acids: CASSYVGGYMNTEAFF.